Each of the 8 T cell receptor beta chains below was sequenced from the same sample in a study of identifying expanded T cells in peripheral blood. Libraries were prepared by immunoSEQ multiplex PCR; TCRdb keeps only in-frame clonotypes and omits some of them. The sample lists under 150,000 clones; about four fifths were seen once. What was sequenced was blood. Receptors were obtained from a person between 18 and 75 years old in good health.

The chain joins TRBV7-9 to TRBJ1-2; 7 nucleotides agree with TRBD1. Germline values: CDR1 SEHNR, CDR2 FQNEAQ (reference sequence). CDR3 size: 18 residues. The V gene end was trimmed by 5 bases and the J gene end by 7 bases; junction bases not matched to a gene: 22. The CDR3 coding sequence is TGTGCCAGCAGCCCTTTTGGGGACAGAACACCCTTAGGATTTGGCTACACCTTC. It translates to CASSPFGDRTPLGFGYTF.

The chain employs TRBV6-5 and TRBJ2-3, with 15 nucleotides matching TRBD2. Unmatched junction bases numbered 1, after V lost 5 bases and J lost 4 bases. CDR1 is MNHEY, CDR2 SVGAGI, per germline. This CDR3 has 15 residues. CDR3: CASSGTSGGSDTQYF. The DNA for the CDR3 is TGTGCCAGCAGTGGGACTAGCGGGGGGTCAGATACGCAGTATTTT.

The V and J genes are TRBV9 and TRBJ1-2; D gene uncertain. The germline V gene has CDR1 SGDLS and CDR2 YYNGEE. V was shortened by 3 bases and J by 5 bases, with 14 bases between the two germline ends. The CDR3 has 14 residues. CDR3 bases: TGTGCCAGCAGCGCCGACCCGGCCCTTTATGGCTACACCTTC. This gives the protein CASSADPALYGYTF.

This clone was observed once. The chain couples TRBV11-2 to TRBJ2-7; D might be TRBD1 (6 bases). The germline V and J ends were trimmed by 2 bases and 2 bases, with 7 bases remaining between them. Germline values: CDR1 SGHAT, CDR2 FQNNGV. The CDR3 runs 13 residues. CDR3 region: CASSLWTAYEQYF. CDR3 nucleotide sequence: TGTGCCAGCAGCTTATGGACAGCCTACGAGCAGTACTTC.

This clone was recorded once. The chain recombines TRBV5-1 with TRBJ2-2; D unresolved. CDR3 length: 14 residues. In germline, CDR1 is SGHRS, CDR2 YFSETQ. V lost 6 bases and J 4 bases, leaving 13 bases between the germline ends. DNA of the CDR3: TGCGCCAGCATGGGGTCGGGTTCCACCGGGGAGCTGTTTTTT. Protein product: CASMGSGSTGELFF.

V and J are TRBV5-6 and TRBJ1-1; D possibly corresponds to TRBD1 (5 bases). There are 15 residues in the CDR3. CDR1 and CDR2 (germline): SGHDT, YYEEEE. V was clipped by 4 bases and J by 1 base, with 14 bases between them. The CDR3 DNA sequence: TGTGCCAGCAGCCAGGGTTGGGGGTGGAACACTGAAGCTTTCTTT. Its translation is CASSQGWGWNTEAFF.

The V gene is TRBV6-1, the J gene TRBJ1-2; D is perhaps TRBD1 (5 bases). V was clipped by 6 bases and J by 8 bases, with 19 bases between them. This CDR3 has 14 amino acids. CDR1 is MNHNS and CDR2 is SASEGT in the germline V gene. This chain's CDR3 is CASSLLTDILGYTF. The CDR3 DNA reads TGTGCCAGCAGCCTCCTGACAGACATCTTGGGCTACACCTTC.

The chain combines TRBV2 with TRBJ2-7; D not resolved. Germline V CDR1 and CDR2: SNHLY, FYNNEI. The V end lost 3 bases, the J end lost 6 bases, and 3 bases lay between the germline ends. The CDR3 is 10 amino acids. CDR3 nucleotide sequence: TGTGCCAGCAGTGAGTTCGAGCAGTACTTC. It translates to CASSEFEQYF. Based on the CDR3 plus reference TRBV2 and TRBJ2-7, the full variable domain is EPEVTQTPSHQVTQMGQEVILRCVPISNHLYFYWYRQILGQKVEFLVSFYNNEISEKSEIFDDQFSVERPDGSNFTLKIRSTKLEDSAMYFCASSEFEQYFGPGTRLTVT.